These T cell receptor beta chains were read from a single sample in a study of blood T cells in healthy people across ages. TCRdb reanalysed the 5' RACE reads using MiXCR and keeps one entry per CDR3 protein. The data show roughly 500,000 distinct CDR3 sequences, with more than 20% seen just once and around 10% held by the top ten. These sequences were also reported in another study, on T cells of mothers and their children.

The sample was blood. The receptors derive from a boy between 10 and 17 years old in good health. The CDR3 runs from the conserved cysteine through the conserved F or W. The D gene is left open where the match is weak. For some rows the clone size is stated as once, few or many, or as a class when expanded; others skip it.

j_call d_call clone_size cdr3_length v_call cdr3_nt cdr3_aa
TRBJ1-5 TRBD1 . 14 TRBV4-1 TGCGCCAGCAGCCGAGACAGGGGGCTTCAGCCCCAGCATTTT CASSRDRGLQPQHF
TRBJ2-3 TRBD1 . 15 TRBV7-2 TGTGCCAGCAGCCCCCCGCCGACAGGGTCAGATACGCAGTATTTT CASSPPPTGSDTQYF
TRBJ1-5 . . 12 TRBV29-1 TGCAGCGTAGGGACTTTTAATCAGCCCCAGCATTTT CSVGTFNQPQHF
TRBJ2-2 . . 15 TRBV5-1 TGCGCCAGCAGCTTAACAGGGACGGCGAGCGGGGAGCTGTTTTTT CASSLTGTASGELFF
TRBJ1-6 . few 14 TRBV20-1 TGCAGTGCTATCCCCGGGCGGATAAATTCACCCCTCCACTTT CSAIPGRINSPLHF
TRBJ2-7 TRBD1 few 14 TRBV29-1 TGCAGCGTCCGCGGTAGGGACAGGGGCTACGAGCAGTACTTC CSVRGRDRGYEQYF
TRBJ2-7 TRBD1 . 13 TRBV20-1 TGCAGTGCATCCGGGACAGGGATCTACGAGCAGTACTTC CSASGTGIYEQYF
TRBJ1-1 . few 14 TRBV7-9 TGTGCCAGCAGCGGACACGGGGGGAACACTGAAGCTTTCTTT CASSGHGGNTEAFF
TRBJ2-5 TRBD1 . 14 TRBV6-1 TGTGCCAGCAGTAGACAGGGAAACCAAGAGACCCAGTACTTC CASSRQGNQETQYF
TRBJ2-7 TRBD1 few 16 TRBV7-9 TGTGCCAGCAGCTCCCTTACCGGGACAGGGGGAAACGAGCAGTACTTC CASSSLTGTGGNEQYF
TRBJ2-7 TRBD1 . 15 TRBV28 TGTGCCAGCAGACCGGGACAGCGGAGCTCCTACGAGCAGTACTTC CASRPGQRSSYEQYF
TRBJ2-7 TRBD1 . 16 TRBV28 TGTGCCAGCAGCCCTGGACAGGTTGTATCACCCCCCGAGCAGTACTTC CASSPGQVVSPPEQYF
TRBJ2-7 . . 13 TRBV6-5 TGTGCCAGCAAGAGGGTTAGCTCCTACGAGCAGTACTTC CASKRVSSYEQYF
TRBJ2-7 TRBD2 . 15 TRBV2 TGTGCCAGCAGTGAAGCAGGCGGGAGCGTCTACGAGCAGTACTTC CASSEAGGSVYEQYF
TRBJ1-2 . few 14 TRBV6-5 TGTGCCAGCAGTTACCGCGGGACATCGCGTGGCTACACCTTC CASSYRGTSRGYTF
TRBJ2-1 TRBD1 many 14 TRBV5-1 TGCGCCAGCAGCTTGGCACAGGGGGGCAATGAGCAGTTCTTC CASSLAQGGNEQFF
TRBJ1-4 . . 14 TRBV9 TGTGCCAGCAGCGTAGGTCAGCATAATGAAAAACTGTTTTTT CASSVGQHNEKLFF
TRBJ2-7 . few 13 TRBV5-1 TGCGCCAGCAGATCAGGGAGCTCCTACGAGCAGTACTTC CASRSGSSYEQYF
TRBJ1-2 . . 13 TRBV5-1 TGCGCCAGCAGCTTGGACCAGGGTTTGGGCTACACCTTC CASSLDQGLGYTF
TRBJ2-7 . . 15 TRBV6-6 TGTGCCAGCAGCGATCAGGTCCACAAAACCTACGAGCAGTACTTC CASSDQVHKTYEQYF
TRBJ1-4 . . 14 TRBV5-6 TGTGCCAGCAGCTTCGGGAGGGGCAATGAAAAACTGTTTTTT CASSFGRGNEKLFF
TRBJ2-1 TRBD1 . 18 TRBV7-3 TGTGCCAGCAGCTATTTCCTTCCCCGGGACAGAATTTACAATGAGCAGTTCTTC CASSYFLPRDRIYNEQFF
TRBJ2-1 . . 16 TRBV24-1 TGTGCCACCAGTGATACGCAGGGTCGCTACTACAATGAGCAGTTCTTC CATSDTQGRYYNEQFF
TRBJ2-1 . . 14 TRBV6-2/TRBV6-3 TGTGCCAGCAGTTACTTTTCTAGCGACAATGAGCAGTTCTTC CASSYFSSDNEQFF
TRBJ1-2 . . 16 TRBV27 TGTGCCAGCACAACCCAGGGAGGGCAAAGATTCCGGGGCTACACCTTC CASTTQGGQRFRGYTF
TRBJ2-2 . . 14 TRBV7-2 TGTGCCAGCAGCTTAGCTATAGGCACCGGGGAGCTGTTTTTT CASSLAIGTGELFF
TRBJ2-4 TRBD2 once 17 TRBV29-1 TGCAGCGTCGAGGGGACTAGCGGGGAATTAGCCAAAAACATTCAGTACTTC CSVEGTSGELAKNIQYF
TRBJ2-7 . . 14 TRBV6-5 TGTGCCAGCAGTTACTCGATTTTGGCCTACGAGCAGTACTTC CASSYSILAYEQYF
TRBJ2-7 . few 16 TRBV2 TGTGCCAGCAGTGGTGGGGCGCGCCACGGGACCTACGAGCAGTACTTC CASSGGARHGTYEQYF
TRBJ1-4 . . 15 TRBV7-9 TGTGCCACCCCGCCCGGGGATGAGGTTAATGAAAAACTGTTTTTT CATPPGDEVNEKLFF
TRBJ1-4 . . 15 TRBV28 TGTGCCAGCACCACTATTAACCGCCCTAATGAAAAACTGTTTTTT CASTTINRPNEKLFF
TRBJ2-5 . few 15 TRBV28 TGTGCCAGCAGTTACGAGGCTATTTACCTAGAGACCCAGTACTTC CASSYEAIYLETQYF
TRBJ2-1 TRBD2 . 17 TRBV6-5 TGTGCCAGCAGGCGACTAGCGGAGTTGAGCTCCTACAATGAGCAGTTCTTC CASRRLAELSSYNEQFF
TRBJ2-7 TRBD2 . 15 TRBV6-5 TGTGCCAGCAGTGCCACCAGCGGGAGCTCCTACGAGCAGTACTTC CASSATSGSSYEQYF
TRBJ1-3 . . 15 TRBV20-1 TGCAGTGCTAGAGATCCCCCGGGGGCTGGAAACACCATATATTTT CSARDPPGAGNTIYF
TRBJ1-5 TRBD1 . 17 TRBV20-1 TGCAGTGCTAGAGATCCGACGGACAGGGAGGGAATTCAGCCCCAGCATTTT CSARDPTDREGIQPQHF
TRBJ2-1 . . 14 TRBV7-2 TGTGCCAGCAGCTTAGAGTCGGGGTTCTATGGGCAGTTCTTC CASSLESGFYGQFF
TRBJ2-1 . . 15 TRBV7-7 TGTGCTAGCAGCTTAGCTGGACAAGACGGCGATGAGCAGTTCTTC CASSLAGQDGDEQFF
TRBJ1-1 . . 13 TRBV16 TGTGCCAGCAGCCATGCTGGGCGGACTGAAGCTTTCTTT CASSHAGRTEAFF
TRBJ2-1 . . 15 TRBV6-2/TRBV6-3 TGTGCCGGCAGTTGGGGACCTCACTCCTACAATGAGCAGTTCTTC CAGSWGPHSYNEQFF
TRBJ1-2 TRBD1 few 14 TRBV12-3/TRBV12-4 TGTGCCAGCAGTCCTCAGGGGGCACGGGGTGGCTACACCTTC CASSPQGARGGYTF
TRBJ1-5 . . 13 TRBV9 TGTGCCAGCAGCGCCGGGGGGGGTCAGCCCCAGCATTTT CASSAGGGQPQHF
TRBJ2-7 TRBD1 . 14 TRBV27 TGTGCCAGCAGCCGGGACAGGGATGGCTACGAGCAGTACTTC CASSRDRDGYEQYF
TRBJ2-7 . . 16 TRBV4-3 TGCGCCAGCAGCCATTTGGGGACAAGGACGTCCTACGAGCAGTACTTC CASSHLGTRTSYEQYF
TRBJ2-5 TRBD1 few 17 TRBV2 TGTGCCAGCAGTGGGTCGGACAGGGAGGTAGATAGGGAGACCCAGTACTTC CASSGSDREVDRETQYF